The clone carrying this T cell receptor (beta chain) was observed a handful of times. One entry per CDR3 protein, called by TCRdb with MiXCR from the RACE reads. Here the sample spans around 120,000 distinct CDR3 sequences, roughly 13% being singletons. CDR1 SGHTA and CDR2 FQGNSA come from the germline V gene. The V gene lost 3 bases and the J gene lost 5 bases, with 8 bases spanning the gap. This CDR3 has 13 amino acids. Time point defined: patch test 1, 2 weeks after DPC sensitization. The treatment was: therapeutic diphenylcyclopropenone sensitization with weekly scalp DPC. This entry belongs to a study of human T cells and chemical hapten exposure.

Specimen: whole blood, collected in connection with sensitization to the hapten diphenylcyclopropenone (DPC). This clonotype was sampled from a man younger than 30 with alopecia areata. Some clones in this sample may be carry-over from other donors' samples. The chain joins TRBV7-2 to TRBJ2-1; a weak D match, TRBD1 (6 bases). CDR3 DNA: TGTGCCAGCAGCTTGGGACACGACAATGAGCAGTTCTTC. This codes for CASSLGHDNEQFF.